This T cell receptor (beta chain) is drawn from a study of blood T cell repertoires in COVID-19. Study at large: Samples of COVID-19 (acute and convalescent) were obtained from the United States, Italy and Spain. T cells, B-cell-depleted T cells, or PBMCs provided the cDNA or gDNA that served as material.

Under the authors' procedure: Reference gene primer amplification gave nucleated cell count estimates. Produced via immunoSEQ multiplex PCR; TCRdb's table is partial and in-frame only. The V and J calls and clone size were taken over from that table, and D and trimming were inferred from the DNA. The profile shows 300,000 to 400,000 clones, 85% to 90% of them singletons. This clone was detected once. Germline CDR1 SQVTM, CDR2 ANQGSEA. The CDR3 has 14 amino acids. The ends lost 6 bases at V and 2 bases at J; junction bases unmatched: 7. This chain links TRBV29-1 with TRBJ2-5; 9 bases match TRBD1. Sequencing input: peripheral blood. The sequence derives from a woman aged 45-60 years with active or convalescent COVID-19. CDR3 nucleotide sequence: TGCAGCGTAGGCCGGGACAGGGTACAAGAGACCCAGTACTTC. Protein sequence: CSVGRDRVQETQYF.